A selection of T cell receptor beta chains follows, all from one sample in a study of shared clonotypes between healthy human individuals. Data came from immunoSEQ multiplex PCR; TCRdb stores just in-frame clones and leaves some out. In the table there are approximately 1.5 million clones, 95% to 99% of which are singletons. The sample taken for sequencing was naive CD4+ T cells sorted from blood. These receptors were taken from a man aged 25 to 45 in good health. CDR3s include the opening cysteine and the closing phenylalanine or tryptophan. The D gene is left open where the match is weak. For some rows the clone size is stated as once, few or many, or as a class when expanded; others skip it.

j_call v_call d_call clone_size cdr3_nt cdr3_aa
TRBJ2-5 TRBV11-2 TRBD2 NA TGTGCCAGCAGCCTGACTCGGGCTAGCGGTGAGACCCAGTACTTC CASSLTRASGETQYF
TRBJ1-5 TRBV28 TRBD1 NA TGTGCCAGCAGTTTCGGACAGGGACGAAGGCCCAATCAGCCCCAGCATTTT CASSFGQGRRPNQPQHF
TRBJ2-7 TRBV18 TRBD1 NA TGTGCCAGCTCACAAGACGGACAGGGCATCGAGCAGTACTTC CASSQDGQGIEQYF
TRBJ2-7 TRBV29-1 NA NA TGCAGCGTGGCGACTAGCTACGAGCAGTACTTC CSVATSYEQYF
TRBJ2-3 TRBV14 TRBD2 NA TGTGCCAGCAGCCAAAAGGGACTAGCGGGAGTCCGTGGCCCCACAGATACGCAGTATTTT CASSQKGLAGVRGPTDTQYF
TRBJ2-5 TRBV29-1 NA once TGCAGCGTTGTTGTCCGGGAATCAGAGACCCAGTACTTC CSVVVRESETQYF
TRBJ2-2 TRBV9 NA NA TGTGCCAGCAGCGTTGGGACCTCGAACACCGGGGAGCTGTTTTTT CASSVGTSNTGELFF
TRBJ2-1 TRBV9 TRBD2 NA TGTGCCAGCAGCGTAGTCTCGACTAGCGGGGGCAGATACAATGAGCAGTTCTTC CASSVVSTSGGRYNEQFF
TRBJ1-1 TRBV20-1 NA NA TGCAGTGCTCGGACTTACACTGAAGCTTTCTTT CSARTYTEAFF
TRBJ2-7 TRBV7-9 NA NA TGTGCCAGCAGCTTTGGGACGATCTCCTACGAGCAGTACTTC CASSFGTISYEQYF
TRBJ2-1 TRBV9 NA NA TGTGCCAGCAGCGTAGGGCAGGGCAACAATGAGCAGTTCTTC CASSVGQGNNEQFF
TRBJ2-7 TRBV25-1 TRBD1 NA TGTGCCAGCAGCGCCGGACAGGGGATTGTAGGGGAGCAGTACTTC CASSAGQGIVGEQYF
TRBJ2-7 TRBV6-1 TRBD1 NA TGTGCCAGCAGTGCAGAGTTGACAGGGGGCACCTACGAGCAGTACTTC CASSAELTGGTYEQYF
TRBJ2-5 TRBV2 NA NA TGTGCCAGCAGTTCCCCAGAGACCCAGTACTTC CASSSPETQYF
TRBJ1-1 TRBV28 NA NA TGTGCCAGCAGTACCCTTGGTGGTCGGGGAAGGACTGAAGCTTTCTTT CASSTLGGRGRTEAFF
TRBJ1-2 TRBV30 NA NA TGTGCCTGGACCGAGGGCGGAGGTAACTATGGCTACACCTTC CAWTEGGGNYGYTF
TRBJ2-7 TRBV6-5 TRBD2 NA TGTGCCAGCAGTTACTCGGGACTAGCGGGAAACTACGAGCAGTACTTC CASSYSGLAGNYEQYF
TRBJ1-2 TRBV5-1 NA NA TGCGCCAGCAGCTTGACCAACAACTATGGCTACACCTTC CASSLTNNYGYTF
TRBJ2-1 TRBV19 NA NA TGTGCCAGTAGTATGAAAGGCAATGAGCAGTTCTTC CASSMKGNEQFF
TRBJ2-1 TRBV29-1 NA NA TGCAGCGTTGAACCCAAACTTCGGGGAGGCCCCAACAATGAGCAGTTCTTC CSVEPKLRGGPNNEQFF
TRBJ2-3 TRBV7-9 NA NA TGTGCCAGCACAGGGTCACCCAGAGAGAACACAGATACGCAGTATTTT CASTGSPRENTDTQYF
TRBJ2-1 TRBV4-2 TRBD2 NA TGTGCCAGCAGCCAAGAAGGGGGACTAGTAAACAATGAGCAGTTCTTC CASSQEGGLVNNEQFF
TRBJ1-1 TRBV5-1 NA NA TGCGCCAGCAGACTGACAGGAACAAAAGCTTTCTTT CASRLTGTKAFF
TRBJ2-5 TRBV6-1 NA NA TGTGCCAGCAGTGAAGAAGTCAGTCAAGAGACCCAGTACTTC CASSEEVSQETQYF
TRBJ2-7 TRBV18 NA NA TGTGCCAGCTCACCTCCGTATAGCTCGGGTCACGAGCAGTACTTC CASSPPYSSGHEQYF
TRBJ2-7 TRBV9 NA NA TGTGCCAGCAGCGTAGCATCCCAGGGAACCTACGAGCAGTACTTC CASSVASQGTYEQYF
TRBJ2-7 TRBV27 NA NA TGTGCCAGTGCGTTGAGTGGCTACGAGCAGTACTTC CASALSGYEQYF
TRBJ1-2 TRBV5-1 NA NA TGCGCCAGCAGCCCCTCGAGACCTGGGGACTATGGCTACACCTTC CASSPSRPGDYGYTF
TRBJ2-3 TRBV6-5 TRBD2 NA TGTGCCAGCAGTTCGGGACTAGCGGGTACCTCATATTTT CASSSGLAGTSYF